The rows below give T cell receptor beta chains drawn from one sample of a study of T-cell reconstitution after alpha-beta-depleted transplantation in children. TCRdb itself ran the PCR reads through MiXCR, one entry per CDR3 protein. The repertoire holds almost 600,000 distinct CDR3 sequences, with 27% as singletons. The sequenced sample was PBMCs, obtained before TCRalphabeta/CD19-depleted stem cell transplant. Receptor source: a boy younger than two with Wiskott-Aldrich syndrome, due to receive a stem cell transplant. CDR3s leave out the opening cysteine and the closing phenylalanine or tryptophan. D genes are given only for firm matches.

J	D	V	CDR3
TRBJ1-2	NA	TRBV6-5	ASSSQGAIGGYT
TRBJ2-1	NA	TRBV7-8	ASSLALAGNNEQF
TRBJ2-1	NA	TRBV18	ASSPYAGHIYNEQF
TRBJ1-2	NA	TRBV5-1	ASSLSGKDANYGYT
TRBJ2-7	NA	TRBV5-1	ASSPGLFYEQY
TRBJ1-1	NA	TRBV21-1	ASSKKGGMNTEAF
TRBJ2-1	TRBD2	TRBV29-1	SGLKREVHNEQF
TRBJ1-5	NA	TRBV18	ASSPPKGRGSNQPQH
TRBJ1-2	NA	TRBV27	ASSFRPGSANYGYT
TRBJ2-1	TRBD2	TRBV5-1	ASSLGGTSGSDEQF
TRBJ2-7	NA	TRBV27	ASSLSISRVRSYEQY
TRBJ1-1	NA	TRBV27	ASTQGLMNTEAF
TRBJ2-7	TRBD1	TRBV29-1	SVETGDEQY
TRBJ2-3	TRBD2	TRBV15	ATSTGTSGRDTDTQY
TRBJ2-1	TRBD2	TRBV5-1	ASSLRLAGGEQF
TRBJ1-4	NA	TRBV5-1	ASSLEGSEKLF
TRBJ2-7	NA	TRBV5-1	ASSLGTGILTYEQY